The 29 T cell receptor beta chains presented below share a single source sample, sequenced in a study of T cell responses to AZD1222 COVID-19 vaccine (dated by TCRdb to the early 2020s). The meaning of the sample's time point label: about 28 days (+/-7) after the second vaccine dose. Libraries were constructed by the immunoSEQ multiplex PCR assay. In its TCRdb copy, this immuneACCESS table keeps in-frame sequences only and misses some clones. Where compared with another copy, unresolved V genes explain less than half of these, and the others have no known cause. The sample table records about 140,000 clones; roughly 90% of these occur just once. The ten largest clones capture 1.5% to 2% of the sample. The material was peripheral blood, obtained 28 days after the second AZD1222 dose. These receptors all stem from an adult who received the AZD1222 COVID-19 vaccine.

The chain recombines TRBV15 with TRBJ1-4; D remains ambiguous. The CDR3 extends over 11 amino acids. Germline-derived CDR1 and CDR2 are LNHNV and YYDKDF (reference sequence). With 3 bases removed from V and 7 bases from J, the gap between germline ends came to 3 bases. CDR3 loop: CATSRSEKLFF. In DNA, the CDR3 is TGTGCCACCAGCAGGAGTGAAAAACTGTTTTTT.

The J gene is TRBJ1-1, the V gene TRBV6-6; 7 nucleotides agree with TRBD1. J was trimmed by 4 bases and V by 6 bases; bases with no gene match: 8. Germline V lookup: CDR1 MNHNY, CDR2 SVGAGI (reference sequence). The CDR3 loop spans 14 amino acids. The chain's CDR3 is CASSLTGAATEAFF. The DNA for the CDR3 is TGTGCCAGCAGCCTAACAGGGGCCGCCACTGAAGCTTTCTTT.

The chain is built from TRBV19 and TRBJ2-5; TRBD1 or TRBD2 may be the D gene (6 bases each). The CDR3 contains 13 residues. Trimming removed 7 bases at V and 5 bases at J, with 14 bases between. Germline V gives CDR1 LNHDA, CDR2 SQIVND (reference sequence). CDR3 sequence reads: CASTTGRRETQYF. The CDR3 nucleotides read TGTGCCAGTACCACAGGGAGGCGGGAGACCCAGTACTTC.

This chain links TRBV27 with TRBJ1-3, with a possible D match to TRBD1 (5 bases). Germline V gene data show CDR1 as MNHEY and CDR2 as SMNVEV (reference sequence). The CDR3 runs 17 residues. The V end lost 3 bases, the J end lost 0 bases, and 15 bases lay between the germline ends. The CDR3 coding sequence is TGTGCCAGCAGTTTCAGGGCTCAATTCCTCTCTGGAAACACCATATATTTT. This encodes CASSFRAQFLSGNTIYF.

The chain links TRBV18 to TRBJ2-7; 9 nucleotides align to TRBD1. The CDR3 is 15 amino acids. V lost 4 bases, J lost 1 base, and 5 bases stayed unmatched. Germline V gene sequence: CDR1 KGHSH, CDR2 LQKENI. CDR3 region: CASSQRTGVSYEQYF. The CDR3 nucleotides read TGTGCCAGCTCACAACGGACAGGGGTGTCCTACGAGCAGTACTTC.

V is TRBV29-1 and J is TRBJ1-6; 7 nucleotides match TRBD1. The CDR3 covers 13 residues. Losses at the gene ends were 5 bases for V and 7 bases for J; bases not matched to a gene: 5. Germline CDR1 reads SQVTM; CDR2 reads ANQGSEA. CDR3 bases: TGCAGCGTTATGGGGACAGCCAATTCACCCCTCCACTTT. Residues: CSVMGTANSPLHF.

V is TRBV5-4 and J is TRBJ2-1; 8 nucleotides align to TRBD1. The CDR3 totals 15 residues. From germline, CDR1 is SGHNT and CDR2 YYREEE (reference sequence). The J segment lost 7 bases and the V segment lost 1 base, leaving 7 bases of the junction unmatched. CDR3 sequence (DNA): TGTGCCAGCAGCTTGCTCGGACAGGGTATGAATGAGCAGTTCTTC. As protein: CASSLLGQGMNEQFF.

The V call is TRBV7-2, the J call TRBJ2-1; tentatively, D is TRBD1 (6 bases). This CDR3 spans 14 amino acids. Trimming removed 2 bases from V and 5 bases from J, with 10 bases in between. Per the germline V gene, CDR1 is SGHTA and CDR2 is FQGNSA. CDR3 amino acids: CASSLSQGNNEQFF. Written as DNA, the CDR3 is TGTGCCAGCAGCTTAAGTCAGGGGAACAATGAGCAGTTCTTC.

This rearrangement joins TRBV19 to TRBJ1-2; D gene uncertain. The length of the CDR3 is 14 residues. V was clipped by 7 bases and J by 5 bases, with 17 bases between them. Germline CDR1 LNHDA, CDR2 SQIVND (reference sequence). The CDR3 region has the DNA TGTGCCAGTACCAATCTACAAGGAGGTTATGGCTACACCTTC. Its translation is CASTNLQGGYGYTF.

V gene TRBV19 combines with J gene TRBJ2-1; no reliable D call. The CDR3 length is 16 residues. CDR1 and CDR2 (germline): LNHDA, SQIVND (reference sequence). V lost 3 bases and J lost 0, with 12 bases in between. This CDR3 reads CASSIQRMSSYNEQFF. DNA of the CDR3: TGTGCCAGTAGTATTCAAAGGATGAGCTCCTACAATGAGCAGTTCTTC.

The V and J genes are TRBV6-2 or TRBV6-3 and TRBJ1-5, with 10 bases identical to TRBD1. The CDR3 covers 15 residues. The J segment lost 1 base and the V segment lost 6 bases, leaving 3 bases of the junction unmatched. Germline V lookup: CDR1 MNHEY, CDR2 SVGEGT. The chain's CDR3 is CASSLGQGSNQPQHF. CDR3 DNA: TGTGCCAGCAGCTTGGGACAGGGGAGCAATCAGCCCCAGCATTTT.

The table lists this clone with a few counts. The V call is TRBV7-6, the J call TRBJ2-7; 7 bases match TRBD2. With V trimmed by 5 bases and J by 3 bases, 10 bases remained unmatched. The CDR3 has 15 residues. Germline CDR1 SGHVS, CDR2 FNYEAQ. The CDR3 DNA is TGTGCCAGCAGCCCGTATGGGAGGGAGGGCTACGAGCAGTACTTC. Protein product: CASSPYGREGYEQYF.

This clone was counted a single time. In DNA, the CDR3 is TGTGCCAGCAGCTTAGTCCCAGCAGGGGGCACAGGGGCCAACGTCCTGACTTTC. It encodes CASSLVPAGGTGANVLTF. The gene calls are TRBV7-2 and TRBJ2-6; 8 nucleotides align to TRBD1. The germline V gene has CDR1 SGHTA and CDR2 FQGNSA. V lost 1 base, J lost 4 bases, and 9 bases stayed unmatched. This CDR3 spans 18 amino acids.

The sample holds one count of this clone. This sequence joins TRBV12-5 and TRBJ2-3; 12 nucleotides agree with TRBD2. Germline V gene sequence: CDR1 LGHNT, CDR2 FRNRAP. The CDR3 is made up of 16 amino acids. J was trimmed by 3 bases and V by 6 bases; bases with no gene match: 7. CDR3 protein: CASGPGTSGLTDTQYF. CDR3 in DNA: TGTGCTAGTGGCCCTGGGACTAGCGGGTTAACAGATACGCAGTATTTT.

Concerning this clone: One end of the junction is discordant with germline, which a read error may explain. The rearrangement joins TRBV30 to TRBJ2-2; 8 nucleotides line up with TRBD2. From germline, CDR1 is GTSNPN and CDR2 SVGIG (reference sequence). The CDR3 has 11 amino acids. CDR3 loop: CAWSPRGGLFF. CDR3 bases: TGTGCCTGGAGTCCCCGGGGGGGGCTGTTTTTT.

The chain uses TRBV4-3 and TRBJ1-6; D might be TRBD1 (5 bases). The CDR3 covers 15 residues. Germline values: CDR1 LGHNA, CDR2 YSLEER. V was shortened by 3 bases and J by 5 bases, with 11 bases between the two germline ends. The CDR3 region is CASSQSTGHNSPLHF. The DNA for the CDR3 is TGCGCCAGCAGCCAGTCGACGGGACATAATTCACCCCTCCACTTT.

To note about this clone: The same CDR3 also results from other DNA sequences found in this sample. The chain combines TRBV3-1 (or the pseudogene TRBV3-2) with TRBJ1-1; D uncertain. The CDR3 spans 13 residues. The germline V gene encodes CDR1 LGHDT and CDR2 YNNKEL (reference sequence). V dropped 1 base and J dropped 1 base, with 4 bases sitting between them. This chain's CDR3 is CASSQGGNTEAFF. Here the CDR3 DNA reads TGTGCCAGCAGCCAAGGGGGGAACACTGAAGCTTTCTTT.

The CDR3 here is CASSSGQWNTEAFF. In DNA, the CDR3 is TGTGCCAGCAGTTCTGGACAGTGGAACACTGAAGCTTTCTTT. This chain links TRBV28 with TRBJ1-1; possibly TRBD1 for D (6 bases). V dropped 4 bases and J dropped 1 base, with 10 bases sitting between them. The CDR3 loop spans 14 amino acids. The germline gives CDR1 MDHEN, CDR2 SYDVKM.

This chain joins TRBV14 and TRBJ1-6; possible D gene TRBD1, 6 bases. CDR1 and CDR2 from the germline V gene are SGHDN and FVKESK. V lost 3 bases and J lost 9, with 15 bases in between. CDR3 length: 15 residues. CDR3 DNA sequence: TGTGCCAGCAGCCAGTTGACCAGGGGAAGTTCACCCCTCCACTTT. This translates into CASSQLTRGSSPLHF. Based on the CDR3 plus reference TRBV14 and TRBJ1-6, the full variable domain is EAGVTQFPSHSVIEKGQTVTLRCDPISGHDNLYWYRRVMGKEIKFLLHFVKESKQDESGMPNNRFLAERTGGTYSTLKVQPAELEDSGVYFCASSQLTRGSSPLHFGNGTRLTVT.

The rearrangement links TRBV19 to TRBJ1-3; D is unresolved. Looked up from germline, CDR1 is LNHDA and CDR2 is SQIVND (reference sequence). With 7 bases removed from V and 2 bases from J, the gap between germline ends came to 12 bases. This CDR3 region has 14 residues. CDR3 bases: TGTGCCAGTAAAAGGTCTGCTACTGGAAACACCATATATTTT. Amino acid sequence: CASKRSATGNTIYF. Looking up the rest from reference TRBV19 and TRBJ1-3 gives the full variable domain: DGGITQSPKYLFRKEGQNVTLSCEQNLNHDAMYWYRQDPGQGLRLIYYSQIVNDFQKGDIAEGYSVSREKKESFPLTVTSAQKNPTAFYLCASKRSATGNTIYFGEGSWLTVV.

This rearrangement joins TRBV7-3 to TRBJ1-1; D is unclear. The V end lost 2 bases, the J end lost 1 base, and 5 bases lay between the germline ends. Germline CDR1 reads SGHTA; CDR2 reads FQGTGA. The CDR3 extends over 13 amino acids. In DNA, the CDR3 is TGTGCCAGCAGCTTAGCAGGGAACACTGAAGCTTTCTTT. Translating it yields CASSLAGNTEAFF.

The chain carries TRBV28 and TRBJ2-3, with TRBD1 matching 10 bases. CDR1 and CDR2 (germline): MDHEN, SYDVKM. Germline trimming cut 1 base from V and 1 base from J; bases unmatched to any gene: 5. This CDR3 contains 17 residues. CDR3 protein: CASSLFGTGVGTDTQYF. The CDR3, as DNA: TGTGCCAGCAGTTTATTCGGGACAGGGGTCGGCACAGATACGCAGTATTTT. The full variable domain, completed using reference TRBV28 and TRBJ2-3, is DVKVTQSSRYLVKRTGEKVFLECVQDMDHENMFWYRQDPGLGLRLIYFSYDVKMKEKGDIPEGYSVSREKKERFSLILESASTNQTSMYLCASSLFGTGVGTDTQYFGPGTRLTVL.

This chain links TRBV19 with TRBJ1-1, with a weak D call TRBD1 (6 bases). This CDR3 is 17 amino acids long. Trimming removed 1 base at V and 1 base at J, with 16 bases between. Per the germline V gene, CDR1 is LNHDA and CDR2 is SQIVND (reference sequence). CDR3 sequence reads: CASSIGGSGAWNTEAFF. The CDR3 nucleotides read TGTGCCAGTAGTATAGGGGGTTCGGGGGCATGGAACACTGAAGCTTTCTTT.

The chain employs TRBV4-1 and TRBJ1-5; 7 nucleotides match TRBD1. V trimming: 0 bases; J trimming: 0 bases; junction bases outside the gene matches: 2. The CDR3 runs to 16 residues. Germline lookup yields CDR1 MGHRA and CDR2 YSYEKL. The CDR3 region is CASSQEGTVSNQPQHF. In nucleotides, the CDR3 is TGCGCCAGCAGCCAAGAGGGGACAGTTAGCAATCAGCCCCAGCATTTT.

This chain joins TRBV24-1 and TRBJ1-5; 7 bases align to TRBD1. This CDR3 contains 20 residues. V trimming: 3 bases; J trimming: 0 bases; junction bases outside the gene matches: 16. Germline CDR1 reads KGHDR; CDR2 reads SFDVKD. CDR3 loop: CATSDAAGQTKSYSNQPQHF. The DNA of the CDR3 is TGTGCCACCAGTGATGCAGCGGGACAGACCAAGAGTTATAGCAATCAGCCCCAGCATTTT.

The rearrangement links TRBV30 to TRBJ1-4; D is unresolved. The ends were cut back, 4 bases at V and 0 bases at J, with 6 bases in the middle. The CDR3 consists of 13 residues. CDR1 is GTSNPN and CDR2 is SVGIG in the germline V gene (reference sequence). The CDR3 DNA is TGTGCCTGGAACCGTGCAACTAATGAAAAACTGTTTTTT. Protein product: CAWNRATNEKLFF.

The chain joins TRBV5-1 to TRBJ2-5, with 11 bases that match TRBD1. Germline V gives CDR1 SGHRS, CDR2 YFSETQ. V lost 0 bases to trimming and J lost 2 bases; unmatched junction nucleotides: 6. This CDR3 spans 17 amino acids. CDR3 loop: CASSLASGTGGQETQYF. The DNA for the CDR3 is TGCGCCAGCAGCTTGGCTAGCGGGACAGGGGGACAAGAGACCCAGTACTTC.

The chain uses TRBV6-2 or TRBV6-3 and TRBJ1-5, with D maybe TRBD1 (6 bases). Looked up from germline, CDR1 is MNHEY and CDR2 is SVGEGT. The germline V and J ends were trimmed by 6 bases and 4 bases, with 10 bases remaining between them. This CDR3 comprises 13 residues. CDR3 in amino acids: CASSWTVNQPQHF. In DNA form, the CDR3 reads TGTGCCAGCAGCTGGACAGTGAATCAGCCCCAGCATTTT.

The chain joins TRBV7-2 to TRBJ1-1; 7 bases agree with TRBD1. The V gene's germline CDR1 is SGHTA and CDR2 FQGNSA. The CDR3 is made up of 16 amino acids. V lost 0 bases to trimming and J lost 5 bases; unmatched junction nucleotides: 9. The CDR3 bases are TGTGCCAGCAGCTTAGCTGAGGACAGGTTTGATACTGAAGCTTTCTTT. This sequence encodes CASSLAEDRFDTEAFF.